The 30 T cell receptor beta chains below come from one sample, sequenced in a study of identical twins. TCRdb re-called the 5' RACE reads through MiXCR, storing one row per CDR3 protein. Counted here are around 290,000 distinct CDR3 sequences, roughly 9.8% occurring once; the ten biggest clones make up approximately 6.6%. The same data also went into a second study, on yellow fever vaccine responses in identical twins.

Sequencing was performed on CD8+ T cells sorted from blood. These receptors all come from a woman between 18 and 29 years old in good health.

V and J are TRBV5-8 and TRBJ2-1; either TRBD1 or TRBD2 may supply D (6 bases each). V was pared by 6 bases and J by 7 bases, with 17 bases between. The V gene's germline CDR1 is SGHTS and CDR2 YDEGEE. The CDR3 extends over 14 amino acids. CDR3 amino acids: CASTLRGVLNEQFF. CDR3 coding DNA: TGTGCCAGCACCCTAAGGGGGGTGCTGAATGAGCAGTTCTTC.

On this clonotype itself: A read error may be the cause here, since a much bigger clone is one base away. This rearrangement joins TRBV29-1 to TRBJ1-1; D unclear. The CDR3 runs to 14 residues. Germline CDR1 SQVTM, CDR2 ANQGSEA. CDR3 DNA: TGCAGCGTTGAACCCGCGACGGTAAACACTGAAGTTTTCTTT. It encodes CSVEPATVNTEVFF.

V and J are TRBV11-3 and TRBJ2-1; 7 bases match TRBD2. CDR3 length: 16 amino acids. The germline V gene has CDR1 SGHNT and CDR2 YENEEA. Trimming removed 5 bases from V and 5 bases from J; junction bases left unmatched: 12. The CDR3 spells CASSNPGASGHNEQFF. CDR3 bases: TGTGCCAGCAGCAACCCCGGGGCTAGCGGTCACAATGAGCAGTTCTTC.

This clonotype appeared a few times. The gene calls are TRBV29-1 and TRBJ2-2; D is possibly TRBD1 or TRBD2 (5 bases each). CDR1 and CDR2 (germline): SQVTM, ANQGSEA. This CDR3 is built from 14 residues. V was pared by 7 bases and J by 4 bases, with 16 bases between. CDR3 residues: CSAGEQGPTGELFF. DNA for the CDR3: TGCAGCGCTGGGGAGCAGGGTCCCACCGGGGAGCTGTTTTTT.

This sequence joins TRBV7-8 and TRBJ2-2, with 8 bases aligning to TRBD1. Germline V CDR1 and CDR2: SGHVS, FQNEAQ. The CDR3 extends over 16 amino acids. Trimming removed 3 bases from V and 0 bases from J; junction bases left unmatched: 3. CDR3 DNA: TGTGCCAGCAGCTTTTTGGACAGGGCGAACACCGGGGAGCTGTTTTTT. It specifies CASSFLDRANTGELFF.

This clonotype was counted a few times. Here the CDR3 reads CASSLGWADTQYF. CDR3 DNA sequence: TGTGCCAGCAGCTTGGGCTGGGCAGATACGCAGTATTTT. V gene TRBV7-8 combines with J gene TRBJ2-3; unclear D gene. V lost 3 bases, J lost 4 bases, and 8 bases lay in between. The CDR3 consists of 13 residues. Germline lookup yields CDR1 SGHVS and CDR2 FQNEAQ. The variable domain in full, completed from reference TRBV7-8 and TRBJ2-3, reads GAGVSQSPRYKVAKRGQDVALRCDPISGHVSLFWYQQALGQGPEFLTYFQNEAQLDKSGLPSDRFFAERPEGSVSTLKIQRTQQEDSAVYLCASSLGWADTQYFGPGTRLTVL.

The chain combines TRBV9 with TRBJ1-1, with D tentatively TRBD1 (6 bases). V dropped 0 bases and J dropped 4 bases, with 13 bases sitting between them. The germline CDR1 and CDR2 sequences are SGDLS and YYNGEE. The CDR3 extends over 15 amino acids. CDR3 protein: CASSVASQGSTEAFF. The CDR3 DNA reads TGTGCCAGCAGCGTAGCTTCACAGGGAAGCACTGAAGCTTTCTTT.

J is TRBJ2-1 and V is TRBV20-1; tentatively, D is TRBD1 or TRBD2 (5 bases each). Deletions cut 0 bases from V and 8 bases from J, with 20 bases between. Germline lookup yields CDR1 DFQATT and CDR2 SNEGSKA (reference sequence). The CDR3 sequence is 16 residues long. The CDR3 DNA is TGCAGTGCTAGAGATCGGGTCCCGAGGGGCGGCGATGAGCAGTTCTTC. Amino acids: CSARDRVPRGGDEQFF.

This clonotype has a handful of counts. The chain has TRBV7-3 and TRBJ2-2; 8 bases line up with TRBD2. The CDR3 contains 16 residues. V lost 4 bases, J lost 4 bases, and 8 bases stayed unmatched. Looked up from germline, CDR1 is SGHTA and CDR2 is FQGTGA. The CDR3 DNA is TGTGCCAGCAGCTCCCTCGGGGGGGCTGGCACCGGGGAGCTGTTTTTT. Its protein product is CASSSLGGAGTGELFF.

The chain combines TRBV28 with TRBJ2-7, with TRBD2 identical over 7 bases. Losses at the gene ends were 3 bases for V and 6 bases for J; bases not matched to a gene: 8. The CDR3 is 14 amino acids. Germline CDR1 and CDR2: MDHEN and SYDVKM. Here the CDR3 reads CASSLREGASEQYF. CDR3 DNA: TGTGCCAGCAGTTTGAGGGAGGGTGCGAGCGAGCAGTACTTC.

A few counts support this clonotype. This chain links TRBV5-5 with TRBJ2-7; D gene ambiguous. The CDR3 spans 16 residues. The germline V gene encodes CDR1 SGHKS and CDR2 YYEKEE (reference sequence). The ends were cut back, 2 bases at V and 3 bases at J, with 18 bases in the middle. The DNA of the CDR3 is TGTGCCAGCAGCTTCGGCGGAGCCCAATCCTTCTACGAGCAGTACTTC. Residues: CASSFGGAQSFYEQYF.

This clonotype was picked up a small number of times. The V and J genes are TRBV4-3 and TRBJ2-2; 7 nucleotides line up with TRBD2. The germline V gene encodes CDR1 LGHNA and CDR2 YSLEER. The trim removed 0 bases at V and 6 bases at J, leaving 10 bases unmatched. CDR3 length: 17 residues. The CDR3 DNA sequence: TGCGCCAGCAGCCAAGATGCGAGGGGAGGGCCCTCCGGGGAGCTGTTTTTT. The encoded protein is CASSQDARGGPSGELFF.

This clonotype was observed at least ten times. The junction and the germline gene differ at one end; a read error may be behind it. The CDR3 DNA reads as TGTGCCAGCAGACCCGGACTAGCGGACGATCAGTACTTC. Its translation: CASRPGLADDQYF. The chain employs TRBV12-3 or TRBV12-4 and TRBJ2-7, with 10 bases identical to TRBD2. CDR3 length: 13 amino acids.

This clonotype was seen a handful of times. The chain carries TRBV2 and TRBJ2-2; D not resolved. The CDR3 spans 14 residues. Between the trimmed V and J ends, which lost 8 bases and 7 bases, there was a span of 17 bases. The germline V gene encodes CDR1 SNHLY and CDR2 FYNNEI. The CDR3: CASGPAGEDGELFF. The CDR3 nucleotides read TGTGCCAGCGGGCCAGCAGGAGAGGACGGGGAGCTGTTTTTT.

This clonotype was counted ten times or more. The CDR3 loop is CASSQEPGQPYEQYF. Written as DNA, the CDR3 is TGCGCCAGCAGCCAAGAACCAGGGCAGCCCTACGAGCAGTACTTC. The chain links TRBV4-1 to TRBJ2-7, with a weak D call TRBD1 (5 bases). The CDR3 is 15 residues long. Germline-derived CDR1 and CDR2 are MGHRA and YSYEKL. Trimming removed 0 bases at V and 2 bases at J, with 11 bases between.

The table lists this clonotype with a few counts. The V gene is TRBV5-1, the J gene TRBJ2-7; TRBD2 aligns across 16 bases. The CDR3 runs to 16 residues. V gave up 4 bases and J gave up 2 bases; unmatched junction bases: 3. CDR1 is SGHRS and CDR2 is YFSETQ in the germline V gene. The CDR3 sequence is CASSTGTSGRAYEQYF. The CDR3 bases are TGCGCCAGCAGCACCGGGACTAGCGGGAGGGCCTACGAGCAGTACTTC.

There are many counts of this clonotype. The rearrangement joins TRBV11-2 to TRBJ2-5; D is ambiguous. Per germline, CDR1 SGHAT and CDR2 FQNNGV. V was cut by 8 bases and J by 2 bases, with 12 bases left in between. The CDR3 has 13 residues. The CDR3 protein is CASSFSPQETQYF. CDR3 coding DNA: TGTGCCAGCTCCTTTTCCCCACAAGAGACCCAGTACTTC.

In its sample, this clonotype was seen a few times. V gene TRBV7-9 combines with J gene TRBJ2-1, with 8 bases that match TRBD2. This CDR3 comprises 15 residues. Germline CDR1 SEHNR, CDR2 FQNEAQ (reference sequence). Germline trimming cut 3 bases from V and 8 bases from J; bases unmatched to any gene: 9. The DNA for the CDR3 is TGTGCCAGCAGCTTTCCCGGACTAGCCTTATATGAGCAGTTCTTC. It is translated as CASSFPGLALYEQFF.

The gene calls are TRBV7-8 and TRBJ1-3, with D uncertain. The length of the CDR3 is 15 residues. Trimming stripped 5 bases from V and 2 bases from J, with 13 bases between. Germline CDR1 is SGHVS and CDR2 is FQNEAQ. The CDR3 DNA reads TGTGCCAGCAGCCTGACCCCAGCAACTGGAAACACCATATATTTT. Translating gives CASSLTPATGNTIYF.

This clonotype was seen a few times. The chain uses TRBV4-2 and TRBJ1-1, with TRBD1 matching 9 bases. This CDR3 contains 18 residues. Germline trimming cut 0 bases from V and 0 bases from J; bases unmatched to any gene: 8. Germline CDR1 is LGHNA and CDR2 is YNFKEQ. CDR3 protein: CASSQDPPTGGLNTEAFF. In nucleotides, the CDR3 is TGTGCCAGCAGCCAAGACCCCCCCACAGGGGGCCTGAACACTGAAGCTTTCTTT.

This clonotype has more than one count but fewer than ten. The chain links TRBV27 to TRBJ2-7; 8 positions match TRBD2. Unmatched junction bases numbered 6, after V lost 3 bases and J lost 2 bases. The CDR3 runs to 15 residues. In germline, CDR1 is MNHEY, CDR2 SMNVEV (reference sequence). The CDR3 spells CASSLGVAGPYEQYF. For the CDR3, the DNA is TGTGCCAGCAGTTTGGGAGTAGCGGGGCCCTACGAGCAGTACTTC.

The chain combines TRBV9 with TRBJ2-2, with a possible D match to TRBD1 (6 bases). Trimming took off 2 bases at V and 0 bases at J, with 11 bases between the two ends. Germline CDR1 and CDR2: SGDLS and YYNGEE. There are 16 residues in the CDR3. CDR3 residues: CASSVNQGSNTGELFF. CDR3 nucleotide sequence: TGTGCCAGCAGCGTGAACCAGGGGTCGAACACCGGGGAGCTGTTTTTT.

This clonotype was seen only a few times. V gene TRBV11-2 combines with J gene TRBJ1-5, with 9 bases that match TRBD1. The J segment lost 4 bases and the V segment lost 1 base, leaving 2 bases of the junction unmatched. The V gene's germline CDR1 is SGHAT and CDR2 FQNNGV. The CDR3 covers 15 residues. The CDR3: CASSLGQGENQPQHF. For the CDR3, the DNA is TGTGCCAGCAGCTTAGGACAGGGGGAGAATCAGCCCCAGCATTTT.

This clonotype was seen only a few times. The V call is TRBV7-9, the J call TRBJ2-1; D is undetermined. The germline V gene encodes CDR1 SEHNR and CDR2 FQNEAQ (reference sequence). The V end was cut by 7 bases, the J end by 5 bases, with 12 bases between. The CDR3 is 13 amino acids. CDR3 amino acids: CASTQPPDNEQFF. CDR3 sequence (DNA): TGTGCCAGCACCCAGCCCCCAGACAATGAGCAGTTCTTC. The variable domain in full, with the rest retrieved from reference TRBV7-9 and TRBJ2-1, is DTGVSQNPRHKITKRGQNVTFRCDPISEHNRLYWYRQTLGQGPEFLTYFQNEAQLEKSRLLSDRFSAERPKGSFSTLEIQRTEQGDSAMYLCASTQPPDNEQFFGPGTRLTVL.

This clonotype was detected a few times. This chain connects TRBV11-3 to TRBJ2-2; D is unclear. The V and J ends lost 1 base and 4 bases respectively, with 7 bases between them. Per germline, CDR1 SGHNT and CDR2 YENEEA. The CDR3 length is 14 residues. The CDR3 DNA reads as TGTGCCAGCAGCTTAGCTCTAGGCACCGGGGAGCTGTTTTTT. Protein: CASSLALGTGELFF.

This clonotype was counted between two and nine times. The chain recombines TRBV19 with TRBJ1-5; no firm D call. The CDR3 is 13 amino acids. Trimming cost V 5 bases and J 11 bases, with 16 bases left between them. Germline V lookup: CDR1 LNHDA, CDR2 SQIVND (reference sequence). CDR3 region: CASSQAAGSAQHF. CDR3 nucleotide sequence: TGTGCCAGTAGTCAGGCGGCTGGATCGGCCCAGCATTTT.

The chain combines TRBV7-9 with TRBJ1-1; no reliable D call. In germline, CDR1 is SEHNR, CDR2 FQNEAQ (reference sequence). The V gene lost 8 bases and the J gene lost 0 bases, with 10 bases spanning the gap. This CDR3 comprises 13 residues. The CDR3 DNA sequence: TGTGCCAGCTCAGACATCATGAACACTGAAGCTTTCTTT. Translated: CASSDIMNTEAFF.

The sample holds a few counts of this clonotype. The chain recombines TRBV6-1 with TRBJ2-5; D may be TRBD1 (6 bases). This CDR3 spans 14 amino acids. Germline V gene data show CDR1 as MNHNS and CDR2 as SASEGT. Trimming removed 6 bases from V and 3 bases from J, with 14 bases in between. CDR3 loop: CASRPYQGKETQYF. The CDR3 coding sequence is TGTGCCAGCAGACCCTACCAGGGGAAAGAGACCCAGTACTTC.

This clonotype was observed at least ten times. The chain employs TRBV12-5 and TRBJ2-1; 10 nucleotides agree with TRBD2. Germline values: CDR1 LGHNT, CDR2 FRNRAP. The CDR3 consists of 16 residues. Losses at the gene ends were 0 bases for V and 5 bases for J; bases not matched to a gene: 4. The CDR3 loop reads CASGLVPGLADNEQFF. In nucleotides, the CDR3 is TGTGCTAGTGGTTTGGTCCCCGGACTAGCGGACAATGAGCAGTTCTTC.

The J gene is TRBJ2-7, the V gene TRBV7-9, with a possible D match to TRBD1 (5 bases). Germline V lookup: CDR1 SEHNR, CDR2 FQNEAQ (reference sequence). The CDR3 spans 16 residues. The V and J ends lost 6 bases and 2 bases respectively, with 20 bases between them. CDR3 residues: CASSHAQGEGTYEQYF. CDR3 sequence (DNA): TGTGCCAGCAGTCATGCCCAGGGTGAAGGGACCTACGAGCAGTACTTC.